One and the same sample provided the 22 T cell receptor beta chains below, sequenced in a study of control samples from healthy donors and cancer patients. The table came from immunoSEQ multiplex PCR; TCRdb's copy has only in-frame clones and leaves some out. This repertoire shows about 94,000 clones, around nine tenths found once; its top ten account for over 3%. The source material was blood. The source is a woman younger than 35 in good health.

The chain recombines TRBV7-9 with TRBJ1-4; 8 nucleotides match TRBD1. The germline CDR1 and CDR2 sequences are SEHNR and FQNEAQ (reference sequence). The CDR3 is made up of 15 amino acids. With V trimmed by 5 bases and J by 5 bases, 7 bases remained unmatched. The chain's CDR3 is CASSAMTGVNEKLFF. The CDR3 DNA is TGTGCCAGCAGCGCCATGACAGGGGTAAATGAAAAACTGTTTTTT.

The chain combines TRBV6-6 with TRBJ2-3; TRBD2 might be the D (6 bases). This CDR3 region has 16 residues. Trimming pared 2 bases from V and 3 bases from J, leaving 15 bases between. Germline lookup yields CDR1 MNHNY and CDR2 SVGAGI (reference sequence). The CDR3 nucleotides are TGTGCCAGCAGTTACCCGGAGGAGGGGCTAACAGATACGCAGTATTTT. Residues: CASSYPEEGLTDTQYF.

The gene calls are TRBV5-1 and TRBJ1-2; TRBD1 aligns across 11 bases. The germline CDR1 and CDR2 sequences are SGHRS and YFSETQ. This CDR3 contains 15 residues. With 4 bases clipped from V and 3 bases from J, the junction kept 5 bases outside the gene matches. Here the CDR3 reads CASSPGQGAHYGYTF. The CDR3 coding sequence is TGCGCCAGCAGCCCCGGACAGGGGGCACACTATGGCTACACCTTC.

The CDR3 loop reads CATTGQKYAGELFF. The CDR3 coding sequence is TGTGCCACAACGGGACAGAAATACGCCGGGGAGCTGTTTTTT. The rearrangement uses TRBV15 and TRBJ2-2, with 7 bases that match TRBD1. In germline, CDR1 is LNHNV, CDR2 YYDKDF (reference sequence). V shed 9 bases and J 6 bases; nucleotides not matched to a gene: 10. This CDR3 is 14 amino acids long.

This chain uses TRBV3-1 (or the pseudogene TRBV3-2) with TRBJ2-7, with TRBD2 matching over 9 bases. Per the germline V gene, CDR1 is LGHDT and CDR2 is YNNKEL (reference sequence). This CDR3 comprises 15 residues. Unmatched junction bases numbered 7, after V lost 4 bases and J lost 3 bases. CDR3 protein: CASSPAGTSFYEQYF. The CDR3, as DNA: TGTGCCAGCAGCCCAGCCGGGACTAGCTTCTACGAGCAGTACTTC.

This sequence joins TRBV6-5 and TRBJ2-7; 7 nucleotides align to TRBD2. Germline CDR1 is MNHEY and CDR2 is SVGAGI. The CDR3 is 14 residues long. The ends lost 6 bases at V and 0 bases at J; junction bases unmatched: 5. The CDR3 sequence is CASSVSGNSYEQYF. The CDR3 bases are TGTGCCAGCAGCGTCAGCGGGAACTCCTACGAGCAGTACTTC.

V gene TRBV18 combines with J gene TRBJ1-2; 7 bases agree with TRBD1. V was pared by 3 bases and J by 0 bases, with 7 bases of the junction left unmatched. The CDR3 is made up of 16 amino acids. CDR1 KGHSH and CDR2 LQKENI come from the germline V gene. CDR3 in DNA: TGTGCCAGCTCACCTCGACAGGGCCCCACTAACTATGGCTACACCTTC. Translating gives CASSPRQGPTNYGYTF.

The V and J genes are TRBV2 and TRBJ2-3, with 7 bases that match TRBD2. This CDR3 contains 15 residues. The J segment lost 1 base and the V segment lost 8 bases, leaving 9 bases of the junction unmatched. Per germline, CDR1 SNHLY and CDR2 FYNNEI. In DNA form, the CDR3 reads TGTGCCAGCGCATTAGCGAGCGGGGGCACAGATACGCAGTATTTT. Its translation: CASALASGGTDTQYF. The full variable domain, rest sourced from reference TRBV2 and TRBJ2-3, is EPEVTQTPSHQVTQMGQEVILRCVPISNHLYFYWYRQILGQKVEFLVSFYNNEISEKSEIFDDQFSVERPDGSNFTLKIRSTKLEDSAMYFCASALASGGTDTQYFGPGTRLTVL.

V and J are TRBV5-1 and TRBJ1-6; D unclear. The CDR3 contains 17 residues. The germline V gene has CDR1 SGHRS and CDR2 YFSETQ. V shed 0 bases and J shed 6 bases, with 16 bases lying between them. For the CDR3, the DNA is TGCGCCAGCAGCTTGGCCATGGAGAGTTGGGGTAATTCACCCCTCCACTTT. Translation gives CASSLAMESWGNSPLHF.

V and J are TRBV3-1 (or the pseudogene TRBV3-2) and TRBJ2-7, with TRBD2 matching over 10 bases. The CDR3 contains 16 residues. V was pared by 1 base and J by 3 bases, with 6 bases of the junction left unmatched. Germline V gene data show CDR1 as LGHDT and CDR2 as YNNKEL (reference sequence). CDR3 nucleotide sequence: TGTGCCAGCAGCCAAGGAGCTAGCGGGGGTGGCTACGAGCAGTACTTC. This codes for CASSQGASGGGYEQYF.

The chain links TRBV6-4 to TRBJ2-3, with unresolved D. Germline V gene lookup returns CDR1 MRHNA and CDR2 SNTAGT. This CDR3 comprises 14 residues. With 2 bases removed from V and 7 bases from J, the gap between germline ends came to 13 bases. In nucleotides, the CDR3 is TGTGCCAGCAGTGACAGCGTTTGGGCGAATACGCAGTATTTT. Protein product: CASSDSVWANTQYF.

This clone occurred once. In DNA, the CDR3 is TGCGCCAGCAGCCTAACCCCGGGGGCCGAGTACTTC. Translation: CASSLTPGAEYF. The chain employs TRBV5-1 and TRBJ2-5; tentatively, D is TRBD1 or TRBD2 (6 bases each). The CDR3 has 12 amino acids. Trimming took 4 bases from V and 12 from J, leaving 16 bases between them. Germline values: CDR1 SGHRS, CDR2 YFSETQ.

The chain uses TRBV11-3 and TRBJ2-3; D possibly corresponds to TRBD2 (6 bases). Trimming cost V 0 bases and J 2 bases, with 21 bases left between them. There are 19 residues in the CDR3. The germline V gene encodes CDR1 SGHNT and CDR2 YENEEA. CDR3: CASSLENVQRTDYTDTQYF. The CDR3 DNA sequence: TGTGCCAGCAGCTTAGAGAATGTTCAACGGACGGACTACACAGATACGCAGTATTTT.

This chain's CDR3 is CASSSRPGNTEAFF. The CDR3 DNA reads TGTGCCAGCAGCTCCCGGCCGGGTAACACTGAAGCTTTCTTT. V usage is TRBV7-8 and J usage is TRBJ1-1; D gene uncertain. With 4 bases removed from V and 2 bases from J, the gap between germline ends came to 11 bases. The CDR3 consists of 14 residues. Germline CDR1 is SGHVS and CDR2 is FQNEAQ.

The rearrangement joins TRBV27 to TRBJ1-4; a weak D match, TRBD1 (6 bases). V lost 0 bases and J 2 bases, leaving 10 bases between the germline ends. The CDR3 covers 16 residues. The germline CDR1 and CDR2 sequences are MNHEY and SMNVEV (reference sequence). The CDR3 protein is CASSLSIGGTNEKLFF. The DNA of the CDR3 is TGTGCCAGCAGTTTATCGATCGGGGGCACTAATGAAAAACTGTTTTTT. The full variable domain, completed using reference TRBV27 and TRBJ1-4, is EAQVTQNPRYLITVTGKKLTVTCSQNMNHEYMSWYRQDPGLGLRQIYYSMNVEVTDKGDVPEGYKVSRKEKRNFPLILESPSPNQTSLYFCASSLSIGGTNEKLFFGSGTQLSVL.

The CDR3 loop reads CASTRWGDGYTF. CDR3 DNA sequence: TGTGCCAGCACCCGGTGGGGGGATGGCTACACCTTC. The chain employs TRBV6-5 and TRBJ1-2, with D possibly TRBD1 on 5 matching bases. Trimming shortened V by 7 bases and J by 6 bases, and 12 bases separated the two germline ends. The CDR3 is made up of 12 amino acids. Germline-derived CDR1 and CDR2 are MNHEY and SVGAGI.

The chain carries TRBV6-5 and TRBJ2-7; D is unclear. Germline-derived CDR1 and CDR2 are MNHEY and SVGAGI. Between the trimmed V and J ends, which lost 7 bases and 2 bases, there was a span of 6 bases. The CDR3 sequence is 11 residues long. The CDR3 DNA reads as TGTGCCAGCATGGGCGCCTACGAGCAGTACTTC. This translates into CASMGAYEQYF.

This chain uses TRBV15 with TRBJ2-3; TRBD2 matches 11 bases. The CDR3 sequence is 16 residues long. After removal of 1 base from V and 4 bases from J, the junction contained 4 bases not matched to a gene. The germline V gene has CDR1 LNHNV and CDR2 YYDKDF (reference sequence). CDR3 sequence: CATSRVVAGGPDTQYF. The CDR3 DNA sequence: TGTGCCACCAGCAGAGTGGTAGCGGGGGGGCCAGATACGCAGTATTTT.

The chain carries TRBV5-1 and TRBJ2-7; 9 nucleotides align to TRBD2. This CDR3 comprises 17 residues. The ends lost 3 bases at V and 5 bases at J; junction bases unmatched: 15. Germline V gene data show CDR1 as SGHRS and CDR2 as YFSETQ. The CDR3, as DNA: TGCGCCAGCAGCTACTCTCCCTCCGGGACTAGCTTGAACGAGCAGTACTTC. The encoded protein is CASSYSPSGTSLNEQYF.

The rearrangement uses TRBV2 and TRBJ1-4; tentatively, D is TRBD1 (6 bases). From germline, CDR1 is SNHLY and CDR2 FYNNEI. The length of the CDR3 is 18 residues. V lost 4 bases and J 6 bases, leaving 24 bases between the germline ends. The CDR3: CASSGGQGSVVVDEKLFF. In nucleotides, the CDR3 is TGTGCCAGCAGTGGGGGGCAGGGAAGCGTAGTTGTGGATGAAAAACTGTTTTTT.

The V call is TRBV11-2, the J call TRBJ1-1; a possible D gene is TRBD1 (6 bases). The V end lost 6 bases, the J end lost 3 bases, and 20 bases lay between the germline ends. The CDR3 spans 16 residues. Per the germline V gene, CDR1 is SGHAT and CDR2 is FQNNGV. Here the CDR3 DNA reads TGTGCCAGCAGATCCATCGGGGGGCTAAAGGACACTGAAGCTTTCTTT. Its protein is CASRSIGGLKDTEAFF.

J is TRBJ1-5 and V is TRBV7-9, with D possibly being TRBD1 (5 bases). Germline V gene lookup returns CDR1 SEHNR and CDR2 FQNEAQ (reference sequence). The CDR3 sequence is 16 residues long. Trimming cost V 1 base and J 3 bases, with 13 bases left between them. This chain's CDR3 is CASSLVGGGTNQPQHF. As DNA, the CDR3 is TGTGCCAGCAGCTTAGTTGGGGGGGGAACCAATCAGCCCCAGCATTTT.